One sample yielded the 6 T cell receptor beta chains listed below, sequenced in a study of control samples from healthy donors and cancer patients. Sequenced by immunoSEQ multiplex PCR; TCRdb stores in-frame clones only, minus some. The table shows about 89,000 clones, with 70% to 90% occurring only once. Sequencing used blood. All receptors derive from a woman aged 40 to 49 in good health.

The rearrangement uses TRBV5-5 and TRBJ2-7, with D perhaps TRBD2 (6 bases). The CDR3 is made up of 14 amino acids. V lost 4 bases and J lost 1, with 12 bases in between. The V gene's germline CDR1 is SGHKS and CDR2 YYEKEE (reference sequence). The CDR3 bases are TGTGCCAGCAGCGTAAGCGGGCATTCCTACGAGCAGTACTTC. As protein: CASSVSGHSYEQYF. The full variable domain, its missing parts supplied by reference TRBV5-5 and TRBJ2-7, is DAGVTQSPTHLIKTRGQQVTLRCSPISGHKSVSWYQQVLGQGPQFIFQYYEKEERGRGNFPDRFSARQFPNYSSELNVNALLLGDSALYLCASSVSGHSYEQYFGPGTRLTVT.

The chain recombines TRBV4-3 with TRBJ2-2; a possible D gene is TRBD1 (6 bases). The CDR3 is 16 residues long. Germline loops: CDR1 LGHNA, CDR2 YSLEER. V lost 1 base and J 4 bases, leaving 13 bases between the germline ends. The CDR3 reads CASSQGYREGTGELFF. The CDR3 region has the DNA TGCGCCAGCAGCCAAGGGTACAGGGAAGGCACCGGGGAGCTGTTTTTT.

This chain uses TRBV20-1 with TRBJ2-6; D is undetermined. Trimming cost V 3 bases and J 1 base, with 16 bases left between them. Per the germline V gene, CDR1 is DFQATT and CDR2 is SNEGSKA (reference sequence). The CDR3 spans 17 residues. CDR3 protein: CSASPGGFGSGANVLTF. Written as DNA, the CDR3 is TGCAGTGCTAGTCCCGGTGGGTTCGGGTCTGGGGCCAACGTCCTGACTTTC.

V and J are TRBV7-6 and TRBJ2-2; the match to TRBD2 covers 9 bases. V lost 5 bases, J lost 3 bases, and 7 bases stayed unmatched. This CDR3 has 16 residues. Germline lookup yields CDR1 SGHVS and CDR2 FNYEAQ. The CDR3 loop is CASSLRLAGYTGELFF. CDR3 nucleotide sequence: TGTGCCAGCAGCCTTCGCCTAGCGGGGTACACCGGGGAGCTGTTTTTT.

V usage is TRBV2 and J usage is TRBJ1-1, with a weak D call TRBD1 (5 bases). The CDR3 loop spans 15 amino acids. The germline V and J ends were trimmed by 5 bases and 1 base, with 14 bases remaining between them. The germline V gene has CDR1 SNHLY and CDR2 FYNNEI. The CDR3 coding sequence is TGTGCCAGCAGTAGCGAATGGGGCCGGAACACTGAAGCTTTCTTT. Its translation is CASSSEWGRNTEAFF.

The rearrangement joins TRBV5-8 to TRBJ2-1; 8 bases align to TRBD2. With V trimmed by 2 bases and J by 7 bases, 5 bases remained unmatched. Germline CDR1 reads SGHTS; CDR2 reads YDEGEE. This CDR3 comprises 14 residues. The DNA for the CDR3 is TGTGCCAGCAGCTTCCGGGGGGGCCTTAATGAGCAGTTCTTC. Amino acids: CASSFRGGLNEQFF.